These 32 T cell receptor beta chains were sequenced from one sample in a study of Ad26.COV2.S vaccination and SARS-CoV-2 variants. TCRdb's copy holds only in-frame clones and misses some; the assay was immunoSEQ multiplex PCR. Here the sample spans some 480,000 clones, roughly 85% being singletons. Noted treatment: around 19 received Ad26.COV2.S at low or high dose, single or two shots; about 5 received placebo; per-sample allocation not given. Vaccine and placebo recipients were sampled on day 63 after the first injection. The material sequenced was peripheral blood, taken in a trial of Ad26.COV2.S vaccine versus placebo. These receptors were obtained from a person aged 18-65 years who received the Ad26.COV2.S COVID-19 vaccine or a placebo.

This clone has a single count. The chain joins TRBV11-1 to TRBJ2-7, with no clear D. This CDR3 is built from 12 residues. Germline values: CDR1 SGHAT, CDR2 FQDESV (reference sequence). Trimming left V 5 bases short and J 0 bases short, with 5 bases between. CDR3 DNA: TGTGCCAGCAGCCTGAGCTCCTACGAGCAGTACTTC. This gives the protein CASSLSSYEQYF.

This clone was picked up one time. The same CDR3 can be traced to other DNA sequences in this sample. The rearrangement joins TRBV9 to TRBJ2-7, with 8 bases that match TRBD2. The CDR3 has 14 residues. The trim removed 0 bases at V and 4 bases at J, leaving 3 bases unmatched. Germline loops: CDR1 SGDLS, CDR2 YYNGEE. CDR3 in amino acids: CASSVGLAGYEQYF. CDR3 bases: TGTGCCAGCAGCGTAGGGCTAGCGGGTTACGAGCAGTACTTC.

A few counts support this clone. The chain combines TRBV3-1 (or the pseudogene TRBV3-2) with TRBJ1-5; D is perhaps TRBD1 (5 bases). V was pared by 1 base and J by 0 bases, with 19 bases between. The CDR3 extends over 19 amino acids. Germline lookup yields CDR1 LGHDT and CDR2 YNNKEL (reference sequence). The CDR3 DNA sequence: TGTGCCAGCAGCCAAGGGGGCCGAAGGGACGGGTATAGCAATCAGCCCCAGCATTTT. Translated, it gives CASSQGGRRDGYSNQPQHF.

The V call is TRBV14, the J call TRBJ2-1; 7 positions agree with TRBD2. Germline lookup yields CDR1 SGHDN and CDR2 FVKESK. Trimming cost V 6 bases and J 5 bases; bases outside gene matches: 10. The CDR3 extends over 15 amino acids. The CDR3 coding sequence is TGTGCCAGCAGAGCTACTAGCGAGACCCACAATGAGCAGTTCTTC. This codes for CASRATSETHNEQFF.

This chain joins TRBV4-3 and TRBJ1-6, with a weak D call TRBD1 (6 bases). The CDR3 runs 18 residues. Trimming took off 0 bases at V and 6 bases at J, with 18 bases between the two ends. CDR1 and CDR2 from the germline V gene are LGHNA and YSLEER. The DNA for the CDR3 is TGCGCCAGCAGCCAAGACCCCCCGGGGGGCGGAGGTAATTCACCCCTCCACTTT. This sequence encodes CASSQDPPGGGGNSPLHF.

The rearrangement joins TRBV7-2 to TRBJ2-1, with TRBD2 identical over 8 bases. V lost 1 base to trimming and J lost 14 bases; unmatched junction nucleotides: 7. Germline CDR1 SGHTA, CDR2 FQGNSA. CDR3 length equals 13 residues. Here the CDR3 reads CASSLELLAVKFF. The CDR3 nucleotides read TGTGCCAGCAGCTTAGAATTACTAGCGGTGAAGTTCTTC.

This clone came up once. The CDR3 sequence: CASSRVDEQFF. The CDR3 nucleotides read TGTGCCAGCTCAAGGGTGGATGAGCAGTTCTTC. The chain carries TRBV18 and TRBJ2-1; D remains unclear. This CDR3 has 11 residues. The V end lost 5 bases, the J end lost 8 bases, and 7 bases lay between the germline ends. From germline, CDR1 is KGHSH and CDR2 LQKENI.

The chain recombines TRBV6-5 with TRBJ1-6, with D unclear. Germline assignment: CDR1 MNHEY and CDR2 SVGAGI. This CDR3 has 15 residues. Trimming cost V 2 bases and J 9 bases, with 14 bases left between them. This CDR3 is CASSYGDIRGSPLHF. Here the CDR3 DNA reads TGTGCCAGCAGTTACGGGGATATTCGGGGTTCACCCCTCCACTTT.

This clone has a single count. This chain links TRBV7-9 with TRBJ2-3; a weak D match, TRBD2 (6 bases). Trimming cost V 2 bases and J 2 bases, with 11 bases left between them. The length of the CDR3 is 15 residues. Per germline, CDR1 SEHNR and CDR2 FQNEAQ (reference sequence). The CDR3 loop is CASSLHGGTTDTQYF. The CDR3 DNA reads TGTGCCAGCAGCTTACATGGCGGGACCACAGATACGCAGTATTTT.

The rearrangement joins TRBV6-5 to TRBJ1-5, with D tentatively TRBD1 (6 bases). The ends were cut back, 8 bases at V and 1 base at J, with 9 bases in the middle. The CDR3 is 13 residues long. Germline-derived CDR1 and CDR2 are MNHEY and SVGAGI. For the CDR3, the DNA is TGTGCCAGCCGTACAGGGAGCAATCAGCCCCAGCATTTT. As protein: CASRTGSNQPQHF.

The chain combines TRBV18 with TRBJ1-5, with D uncertain. V was clipped by 2 bases and J by 5 bases, with 10 bases between them. CDR1 is KGHSH and CDR2 is LQKENI in the germline V gene. The CDR3 spans 14 residues. CDR3 nucleotide sequence: TGTGCCAGCTCACCAAAGGGTGGGGATCAGCCCCAGCATTTT. This translates into CASSPKGGDQPQHF.

The chain combines TRBV7-9 with TRBJ2-1, with 7 bases aligning to TRBD1. Germline-derived CDR1 and CDR2 are SEHNR and FQNEAQ (reference sequence). The V segment lost 5 bases and the J segment 4 bases; nucleotides outside the gene matches: 8. The CDR3 runs to 15 residues. For the CDR3, the DNA is TGTGCCAGCAGCGTCCCGACAGGGTTTTACAATGAGCAGTTCTTC. This sequence encodes CASSVPTGFYNEQFF.

The chain joins TRBV28 to TRBJ2-7; weak D call: TRBD1 (6 bases). Germline assignment: CDR1 MDHEN and CDR2 SYDVKM. This CDR3 is built from 15 residues. V was shortened by 6 bases and J by 2 bases, with 17 bases between the two germline ends. The DNA for the CDR3 is TGTGCCAGCAGGAAACAGGGAGTTGGGGCCTACGAGCAGTACTTC. Its protein product is CASRKQGVGAYEQYF.

This clone occurred a few times. This chain connects TRBV7-9 to TRBJ1-2, with no clear D. V lost 1 base and J lost 10, with 13 bases in between. There are 13 residues in the CDR3. Germline CDR1 is SEHNR and CDR2 is FQNEAQ (reference sequence). The CDR3 protein is CASSLGQPGTYTF. The CDR3 DNA reads as TGTGCCAGCAGCTTAGGGCAGCCCGGAACCTACACCTTC.

The V gene is TRBV3-1 (or the pseudogene TRBV3-2), the J gene TRBJ1-3; a weak D match, TRBD1 (5 bases). The CDR3 is 15 residues long. Germline V lookup: CDR1 LGHDT, CDR2 YNNKEL (reference sequence). Trimming stripped 6 bases from V and 4 bases from J, with 16 bases between. CDR3 nucleotides: TGTGCCAGCAGAAGGGACGTTCGGGGAGGAAACACCATATATTTT. Protein sequence: CASRRDVRGGNTIYF.

The V gene is TRBV6-5, the J gene TRBJ1-5, with 8 nucleotides matching TRBD1. V shed 0 bases, J shed 6 bases, and the junction held 4 bases outside the gene matches. In germline, CDR1 is MNHEY, CDR2 SVGAGI. This CDR3 is built from 15 residues. Here the CDR3 DNA reads TGTGCCAGCAGTTACTCGGACAGGGCGGGTCAGCCCCAGCATTTT. Residues: CASSYSDRAGQPQHF.

The chain uses TRBV30 and TRBJ2-3; possibly TRBD2 for D (7 bases). Germline V gene sequence: CDR1 GTSNPN, CDR2 SVGIG (reference sequence). V shed 3 bases and J shed 5 bases, with 12 bases lying between them. The CDR3 runs 13 residues. The CDR3 region has the DNA TGTGCCTGGAGGGAGGGAGGGGGAGATACGCAGTATTTT. It is translated as CAWREGGGDTQYF.

The chain uses TRBV5-4 and TRBJ1-1; D is undetermined. V dropped 4 bases and J dropped 1 base, with 8 bases sitting between them. CDR1 and CDR2 from the germline V gene are SGHNT and YYREEE (reference sequence). CDR3 length: 13 residues. The CDR3 nucleotides read TGTGCCAGCAGCGGATTACAGAACACTGAAGCTTTCTTT. Translated: CASSGLQNTEAFF.

The chain is built from TRBV5-1 and TRBJ2-1; 7 nucleotides agree with TRBD1. Germline V CDR1 and CDR2: SGHRS, YFSETQ. CDR3 length: 12 residues. The J segment lost 9 bases and the V segment lost 4 bases, leaving 4 bases of the junction unmatched. The CDR3 DNA reads TGCGCCAGCAGCGTTACAGGGGTTGAGCAGTTCTTC. This gives the protein CASSVTGVEQFF.

V and J are TRBV4-1 and TRBJ1-6; D unclear. Germline CDR1 is MGHRA and CDR2 is YSYEKL. The CDR3 consists of 14 residues. Trimming removed 2 bases from V and 6 bases from J, with 8 bases in between. CDR3 in amino acids: CASSQLTVNSPLHF. CDR3 nucleotides: TGCGCCAGCAGCCAACTTACAGTTAATTCACCCCTCCACTTT.

V and J are TRBV5-1 and TRBJ2-1; TRBD1 is a possible D gene (5 bases). This CDR3 has 14 residues. CDR1 and CDR2 from the germline V gene are SGHRS and YFSETQ. V was clipped by 0 bases and J by 8 bases, with 12 bases between them. CDR3 nucleotides: TGCGCCAGCAGCTTGGGGGGCAAGTTAGATGAGCAGTTCTTC. Amino acid sequence: CASSLGGKLDEQFF.

The chain combines TRBV7-8 with TRBJ2-3, with a tentative D call TRBD1 (5 bases). Germline CDR1 SGHVS, CDR2 FQNEAQ. CDR3 length: 16 amino acids. V was shortened by 10 bases and J by 2 bases, with 22 bases between the two germline ends. The CDR3 bases are TGTGCCACCGGCCTAACCCTGACAGAACCCACAGATACGCAGTATTTT. Translated: CATGLTLTEPTDTQYF. The complete variable domain, with remaining parts taken from reference TRBV7-8 and TRBJ2-3, reads GAGVSQSPRYKVAKRGQDVALRCDPISGHVSLFWYQQALGQGPEFLTYFQNEAQLDKSGLPSDRFFAERPEGSVSTLKIQRTQQEDSAVYLCATGLTLTEPTDTQYFGPGTRLTVL.

Regarding this clone: This CDR3 is also generated by other DNA sequences in the sample. The rearrangement joins TRBV6-6 to TRBJ2-7; no clear D. The CDR3 consists of 13 residues. The V gene lost 0 bases and the J gene lost 3 bases, with 6 bases spanning the gap. CDR1 is MNHNY and CDR2 is SVGAGI in the germline V gene (reference sequence). The CDR3 protein is CASSYSQSYEQYF. The CDR3 nucleotides are TGTGCCAGCAGTTACTCGCAGAGCTACGAGCAGTACTTC.

The CDR3 sequence is CASRPGQGGYGYTF. The CDR3 DNA reads TGCGCCAGCCGCCCGGGACAGGGGGGATATGGCTACACCTTC. The genes are TRBV10-2 and TRBJ1-2; TRBD1 agrees at 11 bases. The CDR3 loop spans 14 amino acids. V was pared by 8 bases and J by 5 bases, with 7 bases of the junction left unmatched. Germline values: CDR1 WSHSY, CDR2 SAAADI.

The V call is TRBV7-2, the J call TRBJ1-4; 10 nucleotides agree with TRBD1. This CDR3 has 17 residues. Germline V gene lookup returns CDR1 SGHTA and CDR2 FQGNSA. V lost 5 bases to trimming and J lost 8 bases; unmatched junction nucleotides: 14. The CDR3 spells CASSLRDRGEKWEKLFF. The CDR3, as DNA: TGTGCCAGCAGCCTCCGGGACAGGGGTGAGAAATGGGAAAAACTGTTTTTT.

The chain carries TRBV5-1 and TRBJ2-2, with TRBD2 matching 8 bases. This CDR3 is built from 18 residues. The V gene end was trimmed by 4 bases and the J gene end by 6 bases; junction bases not matched to a gene: 17. From germline, CDR1 is SGHRS and CDR2 YFSETQ. Here the CDR3 DNA reads TGCGCCAGCAGCCGTCTACTGGCCGGGAGGGCTGGGGCCGGGGAGCTGTTTTTT. Protein sequence: CASSRLLAGRAGAGELFF.

This sequence joins TRBV5-1 and TRBJ1-2; unclear D gene. V dropped 5 bases and J dropped 3 bases, with 8 bases sitting between them. From germline, CDR1 is SGHRS and CDR2 YFSETQ. The CDR3 loop spans 12 amino acids. This CDR3 reads CASSVRDYGYTF. CDR3 bases: TGCGCCAGCAGTGTACGCGACTATGGCTACACCTTC. Filled out from reference TRBV5-1 and TRBJ1-2, the complete variable domain reads KAGVTQTPRYLIKTRGQQVTLSCSPISGHRSVSWYQQTPGQGLQFLFEYFSETQRNKGNFPGRFSGRQFSNSRSEMNVSTLELGDSALYLCASSVRDYGYTFGSGTRLTVV.

This chain joins TRBV4-2 and TRBJ1-3; D gene uncertain. Trimming removed 0 bases from V and 6 bases from J, with 12 bases in between. The CDR3 has 15 residues. CDR1 is LGHNA and CDR2 is YNFKEQ in the germline V gene. CDR3 region: CASSQEVGGLNTIYF. CDR3 sequence (DNA): TGTGCCAGCAGCCAAGAGGTCGGAGGTCTAAACACCATATATTTT.

The J gene is TRBJ2-7, the V gene TRBV9; D might be TRBD1 or TRBD2, each matching 5 bases. Germline V gene sequence: CDR1 SGDLS, CDR2 YYNGEE. The CDR3 length is 15 residues. Trimming left V 0 bases short and J 4 bases short, with 14 bases between. CDR3 nucleotides: TGTGCCAGCAGCGTAGACGAGGGTGAGGGGTACGAGCAGTACTTC. Its translation: CASSVDEGEGYEQYF.

The rearrangement uses TRBV30 and TRBJ2-7; D assignment may be TRBD1 or TRBD2 (5 bases each). The CDR3 runs 12 residues. Looked up from germline, CDR1 is GTSNPN and CDR2 is SVGIG (reference sequence). V gave up 0 bases and J gave up 12 bases, with 15 bases separating them. The CDR3 protein is CAWSVRGGLGYF. CDR3 DNA sequence: TGTGCCTGGAGTGTACGGGGCGGCCTGGGGTACTTC.

The chain employs TRBV5-5 and TRBJ2-3; D not resolved. Trimming shortened V by 4 bases and J by 1 base, and 10 bases separated the two germline ends. Germline assignment: CDR1 SGHKS and CDR2 YYEKEE (reference sequence). This CDR3 region has 14 residues. The CDR3 sequence: CASSLLGRTDTQYF. The DNA for the CDR3 is TGTGCCAGCAGCCTCCTCGGCCGCACAGATACGCAGTATTTT.

This clone showed up just a few times. The J gene is TRBJ2-5, the V gene TRBV25-1; no clear D. The CDR3 has 13 residues. V was pared by 1 base and J by 4 bases, with 7 bases between. The germline gives CDR1 MGHDK, CDR2 SYGVNS. The CDR3 here is CASSEFVGETQYF. The CDR3 DNA is TGTGCCAGCAGTGAATTTGTTGGAGAGACCCAGTACTTC. The entire variable domain, with the rest obtained from reference TRBV25-1 and TRBJ2-5, is as follows: EADIYQTPRYLVIGTGKKITLECSQTMGHDKMYWYQQDPGMELHLIHYSYGVNSTEKGDLSSESTVSRIRTEHFPLTLESARPSHTSQYLCASSEFVGETQYFGPGTRLLVL.